This TCR beta chain is from a study of CD8 T cells in Susac syndrome. Reverse transcription of roughly 0.45 to 1 ug RNA used random hexamers. One entry per CDR3 protein, called by TCRdb with MiXCR from the immunoSEQ multiplex PCR reads. The table includes about 200,000 distinct CDR3 sequences, about 90% detected once. This CDR3 comprises 16 residues. V lost 2 bases and J lost 4, with 17 bases in between. Per germline, CDR1 MGHRA and CDR2 YSYEKL. The chain recombines TRBV4-1 with TRBJ1-1, with a possible D match to TRBD1 (5 bases). This clonotype was sampled from a human donor with multiple sclerosis. Sequences were obtained from CD8+ T cells from PBMCs. CDR3 amino acids: CASSQTSGQGGTEAFF. CDR3 in DNA: TGCGCCAGCAGCCAAACGTCAGGTCAGGGTGGCACTGAAGCTTTCTTT.